The 7 T cell receptor beta chains below were found in one sample sequenced in a study of beta chain features in type 1 diabetes. Reverse transcribing all isolated RNA meant expressed TCRB transcripts were sequenced. TCRdb's table, derived via immunoSEQ multiplex PCR, lists solely in-frame clones and lacks some. The sample includes 120,000 to 150,000 clones, 8% to 13% of them seen just once. The sample was naive CD4+ T cells from blood. These receptors all come from a man aged 18 to 35 in good health.

The V call is TRBV25-1, the J call TRBJ2-5; 9 bases are shared with TRBD2. The CDR3 has 13 residues. Losses at the gene ends were 4 bases for V and 5 bases for J; bases not matched to a gene: 2. CDR1 and CDR2 from the germline V gene are MGHDK and SYGVNS. The CDR3 sequence: CASSAGLAETQYF. The CDR3 region has the DNA TGTGCCAGCAGTGCCGGACTAGCGGAGACCCAGTACTTC.

In its sample, this clone was seen a few times. This chain uses TRBV19 with TRBJ2-7; tentatively, D is TRBD2 (5 bases). V was shortened by 1 base and J by 5 bases, with 6 bases between the two germline ends. The CDR3 is 12 residues long. Germline V gene lookup returns CDR1 LNHDA and CDR2 SQIVND (reference sequence). CDR3 DNA sequence: TGTGCCAGTAGTATAGGGGGAGACGAGCAGTACTTC. Its protein is CASSIGGDEQYF.

This clone has just a few counts. The genes are TRBV14 and TRBJ2-5; D uncertain. This CDR3 has 14 amino acids. With 5 bases removed from V and 0 bases from J, the gap between germline ends came to 10 bases. Germline values: CDR1 SGHDN, CDR2 FVKESK. The CDR3 nucleotides read TGTGCCAGCAGCTCCCGACTTTACCAAGAGACCCAGTACTTC. Residues: CASSSRLYQETQYF.

In this sample, this clone turned up a few times. This chain connects TRBV28 to TRBJ1-2; D is unresolved. The CDR3 consists of 14 residues. Germline-derived CDR1 and CDR2 are MDHEN and SYDVKM. V lost 6 bases, J lost 6 bases, and 17 bases lay in between. The CDR3 region has the DNA TGTGCCAGCAGCCCAGGACTGCGCGGGGATGGCTACACCTTC. It is translated as CASSPGLRGDGYTF.

The genes are TRBV5-4 and TRBJ2-7, with 8 bases fitting TRBD1. Per germline, CDR1 SGHNT and CDR2 YYREEE (reference sequence). The CDR3 is 14 amino acids. Germline trimming cut 4 bases from V and 3 bases from J; bases unmatched to any gene: 6. The CDR3 DNA follows: TGTGCCAGCAGCCCGGGACAGGTAGGCTACGAGCAGTACTTC. Translation gives CASSPGQVGYEQYF.

Details on this clone: The sample carries other DNA sequences with the same CDR3. This rearrangement joins TRBV9 to TRBJ1-5, with a weak D call TRBD1 (6 bases). V was cut by 3 bases and J by 2 bases, with 6 bases left in between. CDR3 length: 13 amino acids. CDR1 and CDR2 from the germline V gene are SGDLS and YYNGEE. The DNA of the CDR3 is TGTGCCAGCAGCGGACAGGGCAATCAGCCCCAGCATTTT. Protein: CASSGQGNQPQHF.

The CDR3 region has the DNA TGTGCCTGGAGGACAGAGTGGGGACAGGCAAAAAAACTGTTTTTT. Its protein product is CAWRTEWGQAKKLFF. The rearrangement joins TRBV30 to TRBJ1-4; 8 nucleotides line up with TRBD1. The CDR3 covers 15 residues. From germline, CDR1 is GTSNPN and CDR2 SVGIG (reference sequence). The V segment lost 3 bases and the J segment 9 bases; nucleotides outside the gene matches: 12.